The rows below give T cell receptor beta chains drawn from one sample of a study of blood T cell repertoires in COVID-19. The table came from immunoSEQ multiplex PCR; TCRdb's copy has only in-frame clones and leaves some out. The profile shows about 36,000 clones, just under 85% of them singletons. The material sequenced was peripheral blood. The receptors originated from a human donor in a cohort sampled during active COVID-19. Both conserved end residues are part of each CDR3. D genes are given only for firm matches. Size values are once, few and many counts, or a class for expanded clones, and some rows have none.

>15|TRBV7-9|TRBJ2-7|TRBD1|.
TGTGCCAGCAGCCCTAGGACAGGGGGCTCCTACGAGCAGTACTTC
CASSPRTGGSYEQYF
>16|TRBV11-1|TRBJ1-6|TRBD1|.
TGTGCCAGCAGCCCGACAGGGGGCGCAGAAAATTCACCCCTCCACTTT
CASSPTGGAENSPLHF
>17|TRBV25-1|TRBJ2-3|TRBD2|.
TGTGCCAGCAGTGAACGACCTAGCGGGGGAAAGCCAGATACGCAGTATTTT
CASSERPSGGKPDTQYF
>17|TRBV7-9|TRBJ2-3|TRBD2|.
TGTGCCAGCAGCGATCGGGGGGACCCGCGGTACACAGATACGCAGTATTTT
CASSDRGDPRYTDTQYF
>13|TRBV3-1/TRBV3-2|TRBJ1-2|.|.
TGTGCCAGCAGTAGACCGGGATCTTGGGGCTACACCTTC
CASSRPGSWGYTF
>16|TRBV4-3|TRBJ1-3|.|.
TGCGCCAGCAGCCAAGGTACCGGGACAATTGGAAACACCATATATTTT
CASSQGTGTIGNTIYF
>11|TRBV6-2/TRBV6-3|TRBJ2-7|.|.
TGTGCCAGCAGTCAGGGCTCTATCCAGGGCTTC
CASSQGSIQGF
>13|TRBV7-2|TRBJ1-1|TRBD1|once
TGTGCCAGCAGCGCTGAATTACAGGGGAGAGCTTTCTTT
CASSAELQGRAFF
>16|TRBV10-3|TRBJ1-2|TRBD1|.
TGTGCCGTCTCGGATGTGGGACAGGTGACTAACTATGGCTACACCTTC
CAVSDVGQVTNYGYTF
>17|TRBV7-9|TRBJ1-5|TRBD1|.
TGTGCCAGCAGCTCGGGACAGGGGTCGACTTTCAATCAGCCCCAGCATTTT
CASSSGQGSTFNQPQHF
>14|TRBV3-1/TRBV3-2|TRBJ2-2|.|.
TGTGCCAGCAGCCAAGATCGGGAAACCGGGGAGCTGTTTTTT
CASSQDRETGELFF
>16|TRBV6-2/TRBV6-3|TRBJ2-7|.|.
TGTGCCAGCAGTTACTCAATCCTTCGGAGCTCCTACGAGCAGTACTTC
CASSYSILRSSYEQYF
>14|TRBV4-2|TRBJ2-6|.|.
TGTGCCAGCAGAGGGGATACTGGGGCCAACGTCCTGACTTTC
CASRGDTGANVLTF
>15|TRBV2|TRBJ2-2|TRBD1|.
TGTGCCAGCACCGACCGGGACAGGGGCACCGGGGAGCTGTTTTTT
CASTDRDRGTGELFF
>16|TRBV9|TRBJ2-1|TRBD2|.
TGTGCCAGCAGCGGTAGCGGGGAGCCCCCCTACAATGAGCAGTTCTTC
CASSGSGEPPYNEQFF
>14|TRBV7-2|TRBJ1-5|.|.
TGTGCCAGCAGCTTGGGGGGATTCAATCAGCCCCAGCATTTT
CASSLGGFNQPQHF
>15|TRBV18|TRBJ2-1|.|.
TGTGCCAGCTCACCACGTTCGGGGGACTACAATGAGCAGTTCTTC
CASSPRSGDYNEQFF
>13|TRBV6-5|TRBJ2-7|TRBD1|few
TGTGCCAGCAGCAGACAGGGGGCGGGCGAGCAGTACTTC
CASSRQGAGEQYF
>14|TRBV5-1|TRBJ2-3|TRBD2|.
TGCGCCAGCAGCTCCGCCGGGGGGACAGATACGCAGTATTTT
CASSSAGGTDTQYF
>16|TRBV2|TRBJ1-6|.|.
TGTGCCAGCAGAGAAGACAGGAGCTCCTATAATTCACCCCTCCACTTT
CASREDRSSYNSPLHF
>16|TRBV2|TRBJ2-7|TRBD1|once
TGTGCCAGCAGTGAAGCACCGGGACAGATAACCTACGAGCAGTACTTC
CASSEAPGQITYEQYF
>12|TRBV29-1|TRBJ2-7|.|few
TGCAGCGTTCAGGGGAGCCCCTACGAGCAGTACTTC
CSVQGSPYEQYF
>16|TRBV7-2|TRBJ2-2|TRBD2|.
TGTGCCAGCAGCTATAGCGCCGGGGGGGGAGCCGGGGAGCTGTTTTTT
CASSYSAGGGAGELFF
>14|TRBV20-1|TRBJ1-1|TRBD1|.
TGCAGTGCTAGTCCAGGACAGGTGAACACTGAAGCTTTCTTT
CSASPGQVNTEAFF
>13|TRBV30|TRBJ1-2|.|.
TGTGCCTGGAGGTCAAGCACGAACTATGGCTACACCTTC
CAWRSSTNYGYTF
>14|TRBV2|TRBJ1-1|.|.
TGTGCCAGCAGTGTAATGGGGCAGGACACTGAAGCTTTCTTT
CASSVMGQDTEAFF
>21|TRBV3-1/TRBV3-2|TRBJ2-6|.|once
TGTGCCAGCAGCCAGCTCCACCCAGACAGTCCCCGAGGTTCTGGGGCCAACGTCCTGACTTTC
CASSQLHPDSPRGSGANVLTF
>15|TRBV7-9|TRBJ2-2|.|.
TGTGCCAGCAGCTTAGTCGGGACAACCACCGGGGAGCTGTTTTTT
CASSLVGTTTGELFF
>14|TRBV11-1|TRBJ2-1|.|.
TGTGCCAGCAGCCTATCCTTCTCTAGCGATGAGCAGTTCTTC
CASSLSFSSDEQFF
>15|TRBV24-1|TRBJ2-1|.|.
TGTGCCACCAGTGATCCCCCTAGGGGCTACAATGAGCAGTTCTTC
CATSDPPRGYNEQFF
>17|TRBV7-9|TRBJ1-1|TRBD1|.
TGTGCCAGCAGCACATCTACCCGGACAGGGGTGGTCACTGAAGCTTTCTTT
CASSTSTRTGVVTEAFF
>18|TRBV27|TRBJ1-1|TRBD1|.
TGTGCCAGCAGTTATCGGTCGCGAACAGGGGGCCTGAACACTGAAGCTTTCTTT
CASSYRSRTGGLNTEAFF
>17|TRBV5-1|TRBJ1-1|TRBD1|.
TGCGCCAGCAGCTTGGGCGGACAGGGGTTGACGAACACTGAAGCTTTCTTT
CASSLGGQGLTNTEAFF
>13|TRBV4-3|TRBJ1-2|TRBD1|.
TGCGCCAGCAGCCAAGGGACAGGAAAAGGCTACACCTTC
CASSQGTGKGYTF
>15|TRBV11-2|TRBJ1-2|TRBD1|.
TGTGCCAGCACGGTCAGGGGGTATGCGGACTATGGCTACACCTTC
CASTVRGYADYGYTF
>14|TRBV6-5|TRBJ1-6|TRBD1|.
TGTGCCAGCAGGATGACAGGGAAGGGTTCACCCCTCCACTTT
CASRMTGKGSPLHF
>17|TRBV5-4|TRBJ2-2|TRBD2|.
TGTGCCAGCAGCCCAAGGACTAGCGGGGGTTTAACCGGGGAGCTGTTTTTT
CASSPRTSGGLTGELFF
>15|TRBV5-4|TRBJ2-2|TRBD1|.
TGTGCCAGCAGCTTGGTACAGGGGATAACCGGGGAGCTGTTTTTT
CASSLVQGITGELFF
>16|TRBV4-3|TRBJ1-2|.|few
TGCGCCAGCAGCCAAGATCAGATGGCAGTGCTCTATGGCTACACCTTC
CASSQDQMAVLYGYTF
>16|TRBV20-1|TRBJ2-7|TRBD1|.
TGCAGTGCTAGTCCTAACCGATGGACAGGGACTGGCGAGCAGTACTTC
CSASPNRWTGTGEQYF
>13|TRBV5-1|TRBJ1-4|.|.
TGCGCCAGCAGCAGGGGGGGAGATGAAAAACTGTTTTTT
CASSRGGDEKLFF
>15|TRBV20-1|TRBJ1-3|.|.
TGCAGTGCTAGTCGGCCACAGGCGTCTGGAAACACCATATATTTT
CSASRPQASGNTIYF
>13|TRBV5-1|TRBJ2-3|TRBD1|.
TGCGCCAGCGGACAGGGGGGCACAGATACGCAGTATTTT
CASGQGGTDTQYF
>13|TRBV7-2|TRBJ1-2|TRBD1|.
TGTGCCAGCAGCTCGGGACAGGGGAAAGGCTACACCTTC
CASSSGQGKGYTF
>13|TRBV7-2|TRBJ2-7|.|.
TGTGCCAGCAGCTTAGCTGCGCCCTACGAGCAGTACTTC
CASSLAAPYEQYF
>13|TRBV30|TRBJ1-1|TRBD1|once
TGTGCCTGGGACAGGGTTATGAACACTGAAGCTTTCTTT
CAWDRVMNTEAFF
>21|TRBV6-2/TRBV6-3|TRBJ2-4|.|.
TGTGCCAGCAGTTCACGAGGTTTATCGATACAATCCTTTCTAGCCAAAAACATTCAGTACTTC
CASSSRGLSIQSFLAKNIQYF